A single sample is the source of the 16 T cell receptor beta chains below, sequenced in a study of human T cells and chemical hapten exposure. This sample's time point: pre-sensitization, week 0. Treatment of the sample: therapeutic diphenylcyclopropenone sensitization with weekly scalp DPC. Each CDR3 protein gets one entry after TCRdb re-called the RACE reads with MiXCR. This sample has a few hundred thousand distinct CDR3 sequences, with around 5% found just once. The material was whole blood, obtained in connection with sensitization to the hapten diphenylcyclopropenone (DPC). The receptor set was obtained from a woman between 18 and 29 years old with alopecia areata. Some clones in this sample may be carry-over from other donors' samples.

In DNA, the CDR3 is TGTGCCAGCAGCTTATCTTACCGGGGCACAGATACGCAGTATTTT. Encoded protein: CASSLSYRGTDTQYF. The chain employs TRBV7-2 and TRBJ2-3; D remains unclear. Germline V gene sequence: CDR1 SGHTA, CDR2 FQGNSA. V gave up 2 bases and J gave up 1 base, with 10 bases separating them. This CDR3 comprises 15 residues.

The chain uses TRBV7-9 and TRBJ1-4; no firm D call. There are 13 residues in the CDR3. V lost 4 bases and J lost 3, with 6 bases in between. Germline V gives CDR1 SEHNR, CDR2 FQNEAQ (reference sequence). As DNA, the CDR3 is TGTGCCAGCAGCTCCGGGGCTAATGAAAAACTGTTTTTT. Its protein is CASSSGANEKLFF. Complete variable domain (other parts from reference TRBV7-9 and TRBJ1-4): DTGVSQNPRHKITKRGQNVTFRCDPISEHNRLYWYRQTLGQGPEFLTYFQNEAQLEKSRLLSDRFSAERPKGSFSTLEIQRTEQGDSAMYLCASSSGANEKLFFGSGTQLSVL.

This clonotype was observed many times. The chain joins TRBV10-3 to TRBJ2-3; 9 bases align to TRBD2. The CDR3 spans 15 residues. Germline CDR1 and CDR2: ENHRY and SYGVKD. V lost 6 bases to trimming and J lost 2 bases; unmatched junction nucleotides: 6. DNA for the CDR3: TGTGCCATCAGAGAAGGACTAGCGTACACAGATACGCAGTATTTT. It codes for CAIREGLAYTDTQYF.

This clonotype was seen ten or more times. With only one base between it and a far larger clone, this is likely a read error. The gene calls are TRBV3-1 and TRBJ2-3, with 11 bases that match TRBD2. Germline CDR1 LGHDT, CDR2 YNNKEL (reference sequence). This CDR3 is built from 15 residues. With 4 bases clipped from V and 2 bases from J, the junction kept 2 bases outside the gene matches. The CDR3 sequence: CASSRLAGPTDTQYF. CDR3 DNA: TGTGCCAGCAGCCGACTAGCGGGGCCCACAGATACGCAGTATTTT.

This clonotype was counted ten times or more. The V call is TRBV7-2, the J call TRBJ2-1, with 9 bases fitting TRBD1. The CDR3 consists of 13 residues. Germline values: CDR1 SGHTA, CDR2 FQGNSA. Trimming at V came to 6 bases and at J to 7 bases, leaving 4 bases not matched to a gene. The CDR3 here is CASSSQGANEQFF. DNA for the CDR3: TGTGCCAGCAGTTCACAGGGGGCGAATGAGCAGTTCTTC.

This chain joins TRBV28 and TRBJ1-2; TRBD1 might be the D (6 bases). Germline CDR1 reads MDHEN; CDR2 reads SYDVKM. The V gene lost 7 bases and the J gene lost 4 bases, with 16 bases spanning the gap. The CDR3 consists of 14 residues. The CDR3 region has the DNA TGTGCCAGCACCCCATCGGGGGCGATCTATGGCTACACCTTC. Translated, it gives CASTPSGAIYGYTF.

The chain is built from TRBV7-9 and TRBJ2-3; 8 nucleotides align to TRBD1. There are 17 residues in the CDR3. Germline CDR1 reads SEHNR; CDR2 reads FQNEAQ (reference sequence). J gave up 2 bases and V 1 base, and 8 bases lay outside the gene matches. CDR3 sequence: CASSLGYGTGSTDTQYF. In DNA form, the CDR3 reads TGTGCCAGCAGCTTAGGGTACGGGACAGGATCCACAGATACGCAGTATTTT.

This clonotype was seen many times. The rearrangement joins TRBV13 to TRBJ2-1; 10 bases fit TRBD2. CDR1 is PRHDT and CDR2 is FYEKMQ in the germline V gene (reference sequence). CDR3 size: 15 residues. V was pared by 7 bases and J by 2 bases, with 5 bases of the junction left unmatched. The CDR3, as DNA: TGTGCCAGCAACCAAGCGGGGGGGCCCTACAATGAGCAGTTCTTC. Amino acids: CASNQAGGPYNEQFF.

This clonotype was recorded a few times. A junction end diverges from the germline sequence, so it may reflect a read error. This chain uses TRBV7-9 with TRBJ1-1; unclear D gene. This CDR3 has 15 amino acids. Germline V CDR1 and CDR2: SEHNR, FQNEAQ (reference sequence). The chain's CDR3 is CASTQKGDQNAEAFF. CDR3 sequence (DNA): TGTGCCAGCACCCAGAAAGGAGACCAGAACGCTGAAGCTTTCTTT.

There are a few counts of this clonotype. The chain employs TRBV4-1 and TRBJ2-7; tentatively, D is TRBD2 (7 bases). V lost 4 bases and J 1 base, leaving 23 bases between the germline ends. CDR1 is MGHRA and CDR2 is YSYEKL in the germline V gene. The CDR3 loop spans 18 amino acids. The CDR3 region is CASSLEGGASTKSYEQYF. The CDR3 DNA reads as TGCGCCAGCAGCCTCGAGGGGGGGGCTTCCACCAAGTCCTACGAGCAGTACTTC.

This clonotype appeared many times. The chain recombines TRBV10-3 with TRBJ2-7, with D tentatively TRBD1 (6 bases). V shed 6 bases and J shed 5 bases, with 14 bases lying between them. In germline, CDR1 is ENHRY, CDR2 SYGVKD. This CDR3 spans 13 amino acids. The CDR3 DNA sequence: TGTGCCATCAGACAAACAGGGCCCCACGAGCAGTACTTC. Translating gives CAIRQTGPHEQYF.

This clonotype was found a few times. DNA of the CDR3: TGTGCCAGCAGTCGACAGGGTAGCGTCAATCAGCCCCAGCATTTT. Its protein is CASSRQGSVNQPQHF. The genes are TRBV2 and TRBJ1-5, with 7 bases aligning to TRBD1. This CDR3 comprises 15 residues. Germline CDR1 is SNHLY and CDR2 is FYNNEI. J was trimmed by 3 bases and V by 5 bases; bases with no gene match: 7.

This clonotype appeared a few times. The chain joins TRBV12-3 or TRBV12-4 to TRBJ2-4; tentatively, D is TRBD1 or TRBD2 (6 bases each). V dropped 7 bases and J dropped 7 bases, with 20 bases sitting between them. The CDR3 covers 15 residues. The CDR3 protein is CASTARGGIRNIQYF. The DNA of the CDR3 is TGTGCCAGCACCGCCCGAGGGGGGATTCGGAACATTCAGTACTTC.

The V call is TRBV6-4, the J call TRBJ2-3, with 7 bases identical to TRBD2. The ends lost 0 bases at V and 2 bases at J; junction bases unmatched: 11. The length of the CDR3 is 18 residues. Germline CDR1 and CDR2: MRHNA and SNTAGT. This CDR3 reads CASSDSRNGGGHTDTQYF. The CDR3 coding sequence is TGTGCCAGCAGTGACTCGAGAAACGGCGGGGGTCACACAGATACGCAGTATTTT.

The table lists this clonotype with a few counts. This chain joins TRBV7-2 and TRBJ1-6, with D tentatively TRBD1 (5 bases). CDR1 and CDR2 from the germline V gene are SGHTA and FQGNSA. V lost 1 base to trimming and J lost 9 bases, with 10 bases between them. CDR3 length: 14 residues. CDR3 in amino acids: CASSLVGEGSPLHF. The CDR3 nucleotides are TGTGCCAGCAGCTTAGTAGGGGAGGGTTCACCCCTCCACTTT.

This clonotype was detected a few times. The V call is TRBV4-1, the J call TRBJ2-3; TRBD2 is a possible D gene (6 bases). Trimming stripped 2 bases from V and 4 bases from J, with 16 bases between. The CDR3 length is 16 residues. The germline V gene encodes CDR1 MGHRA and CDR2 YSYEKL. The CDR3 DNA follows: TGCGCCAGCAGCCAACCGACTAGATCCGCAGCAGATACGCAGTATTTT. Its protein product is CASSQPTRSAADTQYF.